These T cell receptor beta chains were read from a single sample in a study of cytotoxic CD8 clonotypes in ibrutinib-treated CLL. Only in-frame clones appear in the TCRdb table, and some are missing; sequencing was by immunoSEQ multiplex PCR. The sample consists of 150,000 or so clones, around 76% of them appearing once. Material: PBMCs, obtained after 24 months of ibrutinib treatment. Receptors were obtained from a human donor with chronic lymphocytic leukemia. The conserved cysteine and the conserved F or W are not part of the CDR3 here. Each record gives: V gene, clone size, J gene, CDR3 protein. Size values are once, few and many counts, or a class for expanded clones, and some rows have none.

v_gene: TRBV5-4; abundance: .; j_gene: TRBJ2-7; CDR3aa: ASSTGTEREQY
v_gene: TRBV6-5; abundance: many; j_gene: TRBJ2-7; CDR3aa: ASRLGIRDEQY
v_gene: TRBV12-5; abundance: once; j_gene: TRBJ2-2; CDR3aa: ASGLAGQGGLF
v_gene: TRBV19; abundance: once; j_gene: TRBJ2-7; CDR3aa: ASIAGDTYEQY
v_gene: TRBV5-1; abundance: .; j_gene: TRBJ2-3; CDR3aa: ASSLGGQSSRTQY
v_gene: TRBV7-6; abundance: .; j_gene: TRBJ2-5; CDR3aa: ASSPGYGETQY
v_gene: TRBV15; abundance: .; j_gene: TRBJ2-2; CDR3aa: ATSRDPQNTGELF
v_gene: TRBV15; abundance: many; j_gene: TRBJ2-7; CDR3aa: ATSRDQGAQY
v_gene: TRBV9; abundance: few; j_gene: TRBJ2-5; CDR3aa: ASSESGGASWETQY
v_gene: TRBV19; abundance: .; j_gene: TRBJ1-5; CDR3aa: ASKRDSNQPQH
v_gene: TRBV9; abundance: many; j_gene: TRBJ1-3; CDR3aa: ASSSSMGVGNTIY
v_gene: TRBV6-5; abundance: once; j_gene: TRBJ2-7; CDR3aa: ASSYQGFDEQY
v_gene: TRBV4-1; abundance: .; j_gene: TRBJ1-2; CDR3aa: ASSQDLDYGYT
v_gene: TRBV29-1; abundance: .; j_gene: TRBJ2-5; CDR3aa: SVEWGWTGRGETQY
v_gene: TRBV9; abundance: .; j_gene: TRBJ1-2; CDR3aa: ASSPRGGGGGYT
v_gene: TRBV6-5; abundance: .; j_gene: TRBJ2-1; CDR3aa: ASTSGDWSNEQF
v_gene: TRBV6-5; abundance: .; j_gene: TRBJ1-2; CDR3aa: ASSDRVGGYT
v_gene: TRBV7-9; abundance: .; j_gene: TRBJ1-4; CDR3aa: ASSLGGRDEKLF
v_gene: TRBV14; abundance: once; j_gene: TRBJ1-2; CDR3aa: ASSQGDRGPWGYT
v_gene: TRBV9; abundance: .; j_gene: TRBJ2-3; CDR3aa: ASSVVGGGHLSPDTQY
v_gene: TRBV30; abundance: .; j_gene: TRBJ1-2; CDR3aa: AWSYQTVYGYT
v_gene: TRBV28; abundance: .; j_gene: TRBJ2-7; CDR3aa: ATSDSGRLSYEQY
v_gene: TRBV2; abundance: few; j_gene: TRBJ2-7; CDR3aa: ASSEGHGEQY
v_gene: TRBV18; abundance: few; j_gene: TRBJ2-7; CDR3aa: ASSPATGVGYEQY
v_gene: TRBV14; abundance: few; j_gene: TRBJ1-6; CDR3aa: ASSQDRRSPLH